This T cell receptor beta chain appears in the sequencing data of a study of cytomegalovirus exposure and HLA in healthy donors. Study as a whole: The roughly 100 million unique TCR beta sequences, from roughly 170 million T cells, were found by an earlier analysis.

In this sample, this clone turned up a few times. Its antigen is undetermined. Study outcomes and limitations: Among TCR beta chains of equal frequency, HLA-associated ones were more clonally expanded in a later analysis.

Healthy bone marrow donors made up the donors. PCR used 60 Vbeta primers and 13 Jbeta primers. Assay used: immunoSEQ multiplex PCR; TCRdb lists only in-frame clones, some missing. The sample includes fewer than 200,000 clones, roughly 85% of them seen just once. Trimming removed 4 bases from V and 4 bases from J, with 10 bases in between. From germline, CDR1 is SNHLY and CDR2 FYNNEI. The CDR3 sequence is 14 residues long. Material for sequencing was PBMCs. The V and J genes are TRBV2 and TRBJ2-2; D might be TRBD2 (7 bases). This TCR derives from a male donor in good health and CMV-seronegative. The CDR3 loop reads CASSVGGGTGELFF. In DNA, the CDR3 is TGTGCCAGCAGTGTGGGAGGGGGCACCGGGGAGCTGTTTTTT.